Listed below are T cell receptor beta chains from one sample, sequenced in a study of T cell repertoires in cytomegalovirus infection. These receptors have no identified antigens. In TCRdb, the reads were re-called with MiXCR into one record per CDR3 protein. The sample includes approximately 990,000 distinct CDR3 sequences, approximately 31% of them seen just once. The starting material was cultured CD8+ T cells from PBMCs, obtained from culture after CMV antigen stimulation. The receptors were gathered from a human donor in good health (CMV status not recorded). Some clones in this sample may be carry-over from other donors' samples. The CDR3 runs from the conserved cysteine through the conserved F or W. Each record gives: V gene, D gene, J gene, clone size, CDR3 protein, CDR3 DNA. D genes are given only for firm matches. Expanded clones get a size class; other rows say once, few or many, or leave the size out.

>TRBV6-5|TRBD1|TRBJ2-7|NA
CASSLAGGLYEQYF
TGTGCCAGCAGTTTGGCAGGGGGCTTGTACGAGCAGTACTTC
>TRBV7-8|NA|TRBJ1-3|many
CASSPGIRGRNTIYF
TGTGCCAGCAGCCCGGGTATAAGGGGCCGAAACACCATATATTTT
>TRBV29-1|NA|TRBJ2-1|NA
CSVEPKVAVEQFF
TGCAGCGTTGAGCCGAAAGTAGCAGTTGAGCAGTTCTTC
>TRBV29-1|NA|TRBJ2-3|NA
CSVDPIPSPSTDTQYF
TGCAGCGTTGATCCGATTCCTAGTCCTAGCACAGATACGCAGTATTTT
>TRBV7-8|NA|TRBJ2-6|many
CASSFGGPYSGANVLTF
TGTGCCAGCAGCTTTGGGGGTCCTTACTCTGGGGCCAACGTCCTGACTTTC
>TRBV2|TRBD2|TRBJ2-1|NA
CASDDNALAGGRYEQFF
TGTGCCAGCGATGACAATGCTCTAGCGGGGGGGCGATATGAGCAGTTCTTC
>TRBV27|NA|TRBJ2-1|medium-sized
CASSPPAGLAPKEQFF
TGTGCCAGCAGTCCTCCGGCAGGGCTTGCGCCCAAGGAGCAGTTCTTC
>TRBV9|TRBD2|TRBJ2-1|NA
CASSVSGGGRDEQFF
TGTGCCAGCAGCGTAAGCGGGGGGGGCCGGGATGAGCAGTTCTTC
>TRBV6-2/TRBV6-3|TRBD1|TRBJ1-1|NA
CASSYKRGQGSTEAFF
TGTGCCAGCAGTTACAAGAGGGGACAGGGCAGTACTGAAGCTTTCTTT
>TRBV11-3|NA|TRBJ2-2|NA
CASSLGTSGELFF
TGTGCCAGCAGCTTAGGAACGTCCGGGGAGCTGTTTTTT